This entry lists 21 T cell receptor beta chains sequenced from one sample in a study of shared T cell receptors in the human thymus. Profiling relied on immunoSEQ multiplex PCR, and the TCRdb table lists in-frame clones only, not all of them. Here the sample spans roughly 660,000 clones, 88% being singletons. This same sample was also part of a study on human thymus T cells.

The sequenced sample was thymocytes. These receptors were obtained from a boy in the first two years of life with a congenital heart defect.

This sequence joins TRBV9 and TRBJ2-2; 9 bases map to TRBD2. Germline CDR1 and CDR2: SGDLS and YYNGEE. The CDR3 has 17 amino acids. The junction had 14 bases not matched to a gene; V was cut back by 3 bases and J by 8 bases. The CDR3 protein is CASSGPGLAGMAGELFF. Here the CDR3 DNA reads TGTGCCAGCAGCGGGCCGGGGCTAGCGGGAATGGCGGGGGAGCTGTTTTTT.

The CDR3 here is CASSSPFIAVRETQYF. The CDR3 DNA is TGTGCCAGCAGCTCCCCTTTTATAGCCGTCCGAGAGACCCAGTACTTC. This chain joins TRBV7-9 and TRBJ2-5; D uncertain. Germline loops: CDR1 SEHNR, CDR2 FQNEAQ (reference sequence). This CDR3 has 16 amino acids. V shed 4 bases and J shed 4 bases, with 19 bases lying between them. The full variable domain, rest sourced from reference TRBV7-9 and TRBJ2-5, is DTGVSQNPRHKITKRGQNVTFRCDPISEHNRLYWYRQTLGQGPEFLTYFQNEAQLEKSRLLSDRFSAERPKGSFSTLEIQRTEQGDSAMYLCASSSPFIAVRETQYFGPGTRLLVL.

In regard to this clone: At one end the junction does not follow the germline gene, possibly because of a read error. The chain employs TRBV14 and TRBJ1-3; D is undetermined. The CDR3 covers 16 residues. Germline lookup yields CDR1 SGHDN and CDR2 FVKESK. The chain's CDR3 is CASSQEPFRRGNTTYF. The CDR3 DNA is TGTGCCAGCAGCCAAGAGCCCTTTCGTAGAGGAAACACCACATATTTT.

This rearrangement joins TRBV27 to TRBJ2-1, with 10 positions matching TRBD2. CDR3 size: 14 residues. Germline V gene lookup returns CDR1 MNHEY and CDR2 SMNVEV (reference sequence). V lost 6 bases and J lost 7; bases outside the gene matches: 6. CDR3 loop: CASSLKREGNEQFF. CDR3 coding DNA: TGTGCCAGCAGCTTAAAGCGGGAGGGAAATGAGCAGTTCTTC.

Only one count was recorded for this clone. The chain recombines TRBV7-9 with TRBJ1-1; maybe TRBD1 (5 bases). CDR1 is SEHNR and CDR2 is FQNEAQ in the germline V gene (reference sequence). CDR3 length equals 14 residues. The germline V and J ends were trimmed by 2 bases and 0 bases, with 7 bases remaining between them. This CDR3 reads CASSLLTVNTEAFF. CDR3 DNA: TGTGCCAGCAGCTTATTGACAGTGAACACTGAAGCTTTCTTT.

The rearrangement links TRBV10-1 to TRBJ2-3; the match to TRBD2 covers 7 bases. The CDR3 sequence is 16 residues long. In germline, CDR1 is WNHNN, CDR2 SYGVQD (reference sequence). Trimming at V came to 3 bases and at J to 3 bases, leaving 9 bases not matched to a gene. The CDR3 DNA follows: TGCGCCAGCAGTGACCTTAGCGGGTACGGGACAGATACGCAGTATTTT. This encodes CASSDLSGYGTDTQYF.

The CDR3 spells CASSLGVWQGANGYTF. The CDR3 DNA reads TGTGCCAGCAGCTTAGGAGTCTGGCAGGGGGCCAATGGCTACACCTTC. The J gene is TRBJ1-2, the V gene TRBV7-9; 8 bases line up with TRBD1. Germline V gives CDR1 SEHNR, CDR2 FQNEAQ (reference sequence). The CDR3 is made up of 16 amino acids. The V segment lost 1 base and the J segment 6 bases; nucleotides outside the gene matches: 10.

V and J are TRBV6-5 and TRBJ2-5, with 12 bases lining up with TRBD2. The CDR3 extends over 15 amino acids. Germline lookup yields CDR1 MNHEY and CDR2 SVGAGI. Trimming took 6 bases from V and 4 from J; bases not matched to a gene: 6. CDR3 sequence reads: CASSRLAGDVETQYF. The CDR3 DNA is TGTGCCAGCAGCAGACTAGCGGGAGACGTAGAGACCCAGTACTTC.

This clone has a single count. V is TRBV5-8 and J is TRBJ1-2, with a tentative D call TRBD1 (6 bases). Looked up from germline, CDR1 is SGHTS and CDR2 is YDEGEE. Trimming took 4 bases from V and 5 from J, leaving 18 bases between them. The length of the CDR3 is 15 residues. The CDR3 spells CASSPRGLNPYGYTF. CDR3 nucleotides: TGTGCCAGCAGCCCGAGGGGGTTGAACCCATATGGCTACACCTTC.

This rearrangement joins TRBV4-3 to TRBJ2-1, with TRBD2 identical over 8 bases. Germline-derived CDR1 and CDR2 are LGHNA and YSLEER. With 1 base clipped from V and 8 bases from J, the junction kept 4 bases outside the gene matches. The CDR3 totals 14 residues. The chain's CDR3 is CASSQAGRVDEQFF. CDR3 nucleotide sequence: TGCGCCAGCAGCCAAGCCGGGAGGGTCGATGAGCAGTTCTTC.

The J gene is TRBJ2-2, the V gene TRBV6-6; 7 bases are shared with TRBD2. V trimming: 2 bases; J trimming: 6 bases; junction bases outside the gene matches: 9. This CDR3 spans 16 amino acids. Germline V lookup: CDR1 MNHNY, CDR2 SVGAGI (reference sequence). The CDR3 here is CASSYGAGARAGELFF. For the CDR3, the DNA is TGTGCCAGCAGTTACGGGGCGGGAGCCCGAGCCGGGGAGCTGTTTTTT.

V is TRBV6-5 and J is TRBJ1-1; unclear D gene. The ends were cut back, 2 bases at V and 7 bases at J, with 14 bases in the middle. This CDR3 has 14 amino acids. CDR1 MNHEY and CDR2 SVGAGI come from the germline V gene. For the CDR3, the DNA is TGTGCCAGCAGTTACGTCGCGGGGAATGGTGAAGCTTTCTTT. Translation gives CASSYVAGNGEAFF.

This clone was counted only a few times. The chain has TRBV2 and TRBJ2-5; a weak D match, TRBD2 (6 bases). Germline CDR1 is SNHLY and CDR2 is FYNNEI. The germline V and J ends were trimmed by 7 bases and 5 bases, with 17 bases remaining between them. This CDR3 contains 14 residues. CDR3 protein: CASTPVRGSETQYF. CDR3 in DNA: TGTGCCAGCACCCCAGTTCGGGGGAGTGAGACCCAGTACTTC.

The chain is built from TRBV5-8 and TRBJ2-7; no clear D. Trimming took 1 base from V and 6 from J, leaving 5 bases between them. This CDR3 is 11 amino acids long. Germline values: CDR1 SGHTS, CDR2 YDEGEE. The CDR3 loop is CASSLPSEQYF. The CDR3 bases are TGTGCCAGCAGCTTGCCCAGCGAGCAGTACTTC.

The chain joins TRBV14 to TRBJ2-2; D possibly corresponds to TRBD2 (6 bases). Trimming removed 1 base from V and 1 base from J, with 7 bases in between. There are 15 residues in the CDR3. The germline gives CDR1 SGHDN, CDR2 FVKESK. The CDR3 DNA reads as TGTGCCAGCAGCCAAGGGACTAAGAACACCGGGGAGCTGTTTTTT. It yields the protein CASSQGTKNTGELFF.

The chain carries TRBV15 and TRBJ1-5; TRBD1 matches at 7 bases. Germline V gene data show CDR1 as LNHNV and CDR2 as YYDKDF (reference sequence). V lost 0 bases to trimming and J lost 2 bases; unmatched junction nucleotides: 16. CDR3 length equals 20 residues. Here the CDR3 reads CATSRELTGADAKGNQPQHF. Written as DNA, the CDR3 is TGTGCCACCAGCAGAGAACTTACAGGGGCCGACGCTAAGGGCAATCAGCCCCAGCATTTT.

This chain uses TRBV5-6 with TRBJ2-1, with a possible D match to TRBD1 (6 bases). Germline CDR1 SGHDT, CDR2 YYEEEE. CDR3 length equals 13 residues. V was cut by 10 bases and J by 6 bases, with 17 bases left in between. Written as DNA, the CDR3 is TGTGCCCTGGGCAGGGGCCTCTCCAATGAGCAGTTCTTC. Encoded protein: CALGRGLSNEQFF.

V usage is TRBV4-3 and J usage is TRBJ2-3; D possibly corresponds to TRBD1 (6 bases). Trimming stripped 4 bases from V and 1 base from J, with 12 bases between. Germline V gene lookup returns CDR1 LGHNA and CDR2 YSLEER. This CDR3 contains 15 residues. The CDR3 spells CASSLRGERTDTQYF. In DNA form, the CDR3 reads TGCGCCAGCAGCCTCAGGGGAGAACGCACAGATACGCAGTATTTT.

CDR3 nucleotide sequence: TGTGCCAGCAGCTTCCGAGGGCGGATGAACACTGAAGCTTTCTTT. It yields the protein CASSFRGRMNTEAFF. The J gene is TRBJ1-1, the V gene TRBV11-3; D not certain. Trimming left V 3 bases short and J 0 bases short, with 11 bases between. Germline CDR1 and CDR2: SGHNT and YENEEA. This CDR3 has 15 amino acids.

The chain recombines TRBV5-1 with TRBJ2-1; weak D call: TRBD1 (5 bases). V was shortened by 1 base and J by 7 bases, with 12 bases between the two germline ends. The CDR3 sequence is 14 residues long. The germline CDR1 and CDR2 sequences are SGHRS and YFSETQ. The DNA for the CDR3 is TGCGCCAGCAGCTTGTATTCACAGGTGAATGAGCAGTTCTTC. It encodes CASSLYSQVNEQFF.

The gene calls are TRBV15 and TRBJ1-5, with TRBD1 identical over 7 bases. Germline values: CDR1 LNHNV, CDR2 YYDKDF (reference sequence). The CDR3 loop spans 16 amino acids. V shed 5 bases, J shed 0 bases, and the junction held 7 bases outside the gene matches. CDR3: CATSGPGQYSNQPQHF. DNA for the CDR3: TGTGCCACCAGCGGTCCGGGACAGTATAGCAATCAGCCCCAGCATTTT.